The 22 T cell receptor beta chains reported below all come from one sample, sequenced in a study of Ad26.COV2.S vaccination and SARS-CoV-2 variants. Repertoires were generated with immunoSEQ multiplex PCR, while TCRdb's copy carries only in-frame clones and drops some. This table has some 190,000 clones, roughly 87% appearing once. The sequenced sample was peripheral blood, obtained after recovery from COVID-19. These TCRs come from a human donor who had recovered from COVID-19.

The chain is built from TRBV30 and TRBJ1-5; TRBD1 aligns across 7 bases. This CDR3 contains 14 residues. Germline V CDR1 and CDR2: GTSNPN, SVGIG (reference sequence). V lost 2 bases and J lost 2; bases outside the gene matches: 3. CDR3 nucleotides: TGTGCCTGGAGTCTCGGACAGGGCAATCAGCCCCAGCATTTT. Protein product: CAWSLGQGNQPQHF.

V and J are TRBV2 and TRBJ2-5; tentative D call: TRBD1 (5 bases). Germline values: CDR1 SNHLY, CDR2 FYNNEI. The CDR3 is 15 amino acids. V was pared by 4 bases and J by 4 bases, with 16 bases between. CDR3 nucleotides: TGTGCCAGCAGTGGGACCCTAGGGGCCCCAGAGACCCAGTACTTC. It is translated as CASSGTLGAPETQYF.

The chain combines TRBV5-3 with TRBJ1-4; D might be TRBD1 (5 bases). TRBV5-3 is classed as an ORF, of uncertain function. The CDR3 has 16 residues. With 2 bases removed from V and 6 bases from J, the gap between germline ends came to 17 bases. The CDR3: CARSLAAGQRYEKLFF. The CDR3 nucleotides are TGTGCCAGAAGCTTAGCGGCAGGGCAGCGATATGAAAAACTGTTTTTT.

This clone has only one observation. This chain links TRBV19 with TRBJ1-2, with TRBD1 matching 8 bases. Looked up from germline, CDR1 is LNHDA and CDR2 is SQIVND (reference sequence). Trimming removed 8 bases from V and 0 bases from J; junction bases left unmatched: 14. The CDR3 loop spans 17 amino acids. CDR3 protein: CASRRTGQNGANYGYTF. For the CDR3, the DNA is TGTGCCAGTCGCAGGACAGGGCAAAACGGCGCTAACTATGGCTACACCTTC.

The CDR3 DNA sequence: TGTGCCAGCAGCACCATAGGGGGGCAATCGGAGACCCAGTACTTC. Translation: CASSTIGGQSETQYF. The rearrangement uses TRBV6-5 and TRBJ2-5; D may correspond to TRBD1 or TRBD2 (6 bases each). Germline values: CDR1 MNHEY, CDR2 SVGAGI. The V gene lost 6 bases and the J gene lost 5 bases, with 19 bases spanning the gap. This CDR3 comprises 15 residues.

This chain connects TRBV28 to TRBJ1-1; a possible D gene is TRBD1 (5 bases). Trimming left V 4 bases short and J 7 bases short, with 7 bases between. The length of the CDR3 is 11 residues. CDR1 and CDR2 from the germline V gene are MDHEN and SYDVKM. This CDR3 is CASSWRGEAFF. In DNA, the CDR3 is TGTGCCAGCAGTTGGAGGGGTGAAGCTTTCTTT.

J is TRBJ2-7 and V is TRBV15; 10 bases are a match to TRBD2. J was trimmed by 0 bases and V by 3 bases; bases with no gene match: 14. CDR1 is LNHNV and CDR2 is YYDKDF in the germline V gene (reference sequence). This CDR3 has 19 residues. The CDR3 region has the DNA TGTGCCACCAGCAGGACCCTAGCGGGAGTCGGGGGAGACTCCTACGAGCAGTACTTC. The encoded protein is CATSRTLAGVGGDSYEQYF.

In its sample, this clone was seen once. DNA of the CDR3: TGTGCCAGCAGTTCCCTCCGAGAGACCCAGTACTTC. It is translated as CASSSLRETQYF. The rearrangement joins TRBV6-2 or TRBV6-3 to TRBJ2-5, with D unresolved. The germline V gene encodes CDR1 MNHEY and CDR2 SVGEGT. Trimming shortened V by 4 bases and J by 4 bases, and 7 bases separated the two germline ends. The CDR3 extends over 12 amino acids.

V usage is TRBV19 and J usage is TRBJ1-2; D is perhaps TRBD1 (5 bases). V gave up 8 bases and J gave up 2 bases, with 12 bases separating them. The germline V gene encodes CDR1 LNHDA and CDR2 SQIVND (reference sequence). The CDR3 covers 13 residues. The CDR3 sequence is CASSPGANYGYTF. The CDR3, as DNA: TGTGCCAGTTCCCCCGGGGCAAACTATGGCTACACCTTC.

The J gene is TRBJ2-1, the V gene TRBV7-9; D might be TRBD2 (6 bases). The V and J ends lost 9 bases and 0 bases respectively, with 21 bases between them. The CDR3 extends over 17 amino acids. Germline CDR1 reads SEHNR; CDR2 reads FQNEAQ (reference sequence). DNA for the CDR3: TGTGCCAGGACGGAGGGCCCTGTAACTCCCTCCTACAATGAGCAGTTCTTC. Protein sequence: CARTEGPVTPSYNEQFF. The full variable domain, completed using reference TRBV7-9 and TRBJ2-1, is DTGVSQNPRHKITKRGQNVTFRCDPISEHNRLYWYRQTLGQGPEFLTYFQNEAQLEKSRLLSDRFSAERPKGSFSTLEIQRTEQGDSAMYLCARTEGPVTPSYNEQFFGPGTRLTVL.

The chain is built from TRBV29-1 and TRBJ2-1; 13 positions agree with TRBD2. CDR3 length equals 18 residues. After removal of 5 bases from V and 3 bases from J, the junction contained 13 bases not matched to a gene. CDR1 and CDR2 (germline): SQVTM, ANQGSEA. The CDR3 spells CSVKSTSGRPSIYNEQFF. The CDR3 DNA is TGCAGCGTTAAATCGACTAGCGGGAGGCCCTCAATCTACAATGAGCAGTTCTTC.

The chain has TRBV2 and TRBJ1-5, with unresolved D. The CDR3 has 14 residues. Germline-derived CDR1 and CDR2 are SNHLY and FYNNEI. Trimming stripped 2 bases from V and 6 bases from J, with 11 bases between. The CDR3 nucleotides are TGTGCCAGCAGTGAACTTGGTGGGGTTCAGCCCCAGCATTTT. Protein sequence: CASSELGGVQPQHF.

This clone occurred a few times. The rearrangement links TRBV28 to TRBJ2-3; TRBD2 matches at 11 bases. CDR1 is MDHEN and CDR2 is SYDVKM in the germline V gene. V was clipped by 6 bases and J by 1 base; unmatched bases: 9. The CDR3 contains 17 residues. CDR3 bases: TGTGCCAGCAGCCACCTCACTAGCGGGGGCGGCACAGATACGCAGTATTTT. Translation: CASSHLTSGGGTDTQYF.

V gene TRBV23-1 combines with J gene TRBJ2-7; 7 bases fit TRBD1. TRBV23-1 is labeled an ORF, and its function is uncertain. V lost 4 bases to trimming and J lost 2 bases; unmatched junction nucleotides: 14. The length of the CDR3 is 17 residues. Here the CDR3 reads CASSRAMSRGRPYEQYF. The CDR3 bases are TGCGCCAGCAGTCGTGCGATGTCGAGGGGGCGACCCTACGAGCAGTACTTC.

The J gene is TRBJ2-7, the V gene TRBV15; D gene unclear. V lost 5 bases and J lost 0, with 11 bases in between. The CDR3 is 14 amino acids. Germline V gene lookup returns CDR1 LNHNV and CDR2 YYDKDF (reference sequence). CDR3 bases: TGTGCCACCAGCGGGCCGGATCGCTCCTACGAGCAGTACTTC. It specifies CATSGPDRSYEQYF.

V gene TRBV7-2 combines with J gene TRBJ1-2; D unclear. Per the germline V gene, CDR1 is SGHTA and CDR2 is FQGNSA. Trimming removed 5 bases at V and 5 bases at J, with 9 bases between. The length of the CDR3 is 12 residues. The CDR3 DNA sequence: TGTGCCAGCAGCGTCGGCGGTTATGGCTACACCTTC. It translates to CASSVGGYGYTF.

This chain joins TRBV29-1 and TRBJ1-2, with D possibly TRBD1 on 6 matching bases. Germline V gene data show CDR1 as SQVTM and CDR2 as ANQGSEA. The CDR3 is 13 amino acids. V was trimmed by 6 bases and J by 3 bases, leaving 14 bases between them. CDR3 residues: CSVESQGYYGYTF. CDR3 nucleotide sequence: TGCAGCGTAGAATCCCAGGGGTACTATGGCTACACCTTC.

The V gene is TRBV28, the J gene TRBJ1-5, with D uncertain. V shed 5 bases and J shed 2 bases, with 10 bases lying between them. Germline assignment: CDR1 MDHEN and CDR2 SYDVKM. CDR3 length equals 14 residues. This chain's CDR3 is CASSRTLGNQPQHF. The CDR3 DNA reads TGTGCCAGCAGTCGAACCCTTGGCAATCAGCCCCAGCATTTT.

The V call is TRBV5-6, the J call TRBJ2-7, with 7 bases identical to TRBD2. The V and J ends lost 1 base and 0 bases, in that order; junction bases with no gene match: 1. The CDR3 length is 14 residues. The germline V gene has CDR1 SGHDT and CDR2 YYEEEE. Here the CDR3 reads CASSLWGGSYEQYF. CDR3 coding DNA: TGTGCCAGCAGCTTGTGGGGGGGCTCCTACGAGCAGTACTTC.

The chain carries TRBV5-6 and TRBJ2-1, with 13 bases lining up with TRBD2. Germline V gene lookup returns CDR1 SGHDT and CDR2 YYEEEE. The CDR3 spans 17 residues. With V trimmed by 3 bases and J by 3 bases, 6 bases remained unmatched. The CDR3 bases are TGTGCCAGCAGCTCGATACTAGCGGGAGGGAACTACAATGAGCAGTTCTTC. Translating it yields CASSSILAGGNYNEQFF.

The J gene is TRBJ2-2, the V gene TRBV21-1. TRBV21-1 is deemed a pseudogene. This CDR3 is 16 amino acids long. The CDR3 DNA reads as TGTGCCAGCAGCGAAAGTCACGGGGGCGGCACCGGGGAGCTGTTTTTT. Its translation: CASSESHGGGTGELFF.

V usage is TRBV4-1 and J usage is TRBJ2-7; the D gene could be TRBD1 or TRBD2 (6 bases each). CDR3 length: 15 residues. Germline lookup yields CDR1 MGHRA and CDR2 YSYEKL. With 2 bases removed from V and 3 bases from J, the gap between germline ends came to 14 bases. CDR3 DNA: TGCGCCAGCAGCCAAAGGGGGGATAGGGACTACGAGCAGTACTTC. This encodes CASSQRGDRDYEQYF.